The source of this TCR beta chain is a study of cytomegalovirus exposure and HLA in healthy donors. Study-wide background: An early data release held tens of millions of unique TCRs from HLA-typed donors.

Overall study results and limits: Most sequenced TCRs were rare (though some public TCRs occurred in many donors). Accurate HLA-A and HLA-B prediction from TCR beta sequences was reported for most subjects.

V was clipped by 0 bases and J by 0 bases, with 12 bases between them. This CDR3 comprises 16 residues. CDR1 and CDR2 (germline): SGDLS, YYNGEE. At collection, donors were nominally healthy, but unrecorded immune exposures were probable. Points on this clone: Antigen specificity is unknown.

The PCR had 60 Vbeta and 13 Jbeta primers. Profiling relied on immunoSEQ multiplex PCR, and the TCRdb table lists in-frame clones only, not all of them. The table has approximately 160,000 clones, about 80% seen once; the top ten hold around 7%. The sequenced material came from PBMCs. The rearrangement links TRBV9 to TRBJ1-1; tentatively, D is TRBD1 (6 bases). This receptor was obtained from a man aged 30 to 45 in good health and CMV-seropositive. CDR3 bases: TGTGCCAGCAGCGTAGCTTCGGGACACATGAACACTGAAGCTTTCTTT. It encodes CASSVASGHMNTEAFF.